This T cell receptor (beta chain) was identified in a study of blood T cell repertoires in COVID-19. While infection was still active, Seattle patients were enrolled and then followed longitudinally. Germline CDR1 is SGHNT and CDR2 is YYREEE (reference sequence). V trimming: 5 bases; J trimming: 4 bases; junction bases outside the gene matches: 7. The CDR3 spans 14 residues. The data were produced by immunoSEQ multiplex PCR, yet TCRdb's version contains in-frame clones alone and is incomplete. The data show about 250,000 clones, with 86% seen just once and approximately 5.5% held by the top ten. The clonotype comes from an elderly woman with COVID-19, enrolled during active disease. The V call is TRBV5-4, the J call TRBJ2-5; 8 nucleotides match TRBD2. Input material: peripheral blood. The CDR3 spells CASRAGGAGETQYF. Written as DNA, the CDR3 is TGTGCCAGCAGGGCCGGGGGGGCCGGAGAGACCCAGTACTTC.